The sequence of this TCR beta chain was determined in a study of CXCR3-negative and CXCR3-positive naive CD8 T cells. General observations from the study: Higher TRB CDR3 hydrophobicity marked CXCR3-positive naive cells relative to CXCR3-negative naive cells. Naive subsets were similarly diverse, while memory CD8+ repertoires were much less diverse.

As regards this clonotype: Its antigen is still unknown.

Researchers prepared the TRB cDNA libraries using 5' RACE with UMI labels. TCRdb re-called the 5' RACE reads; one entry per CDR3 protein, DNA not given. The sample totals about 85,000 distinct CDR3 sequences. Naive CD8+ T cells were CD45RO-CCR7+CD27+CD95-. CDR1 and CDR2 (germline): SGHRS, YFSETQ. The CDR3 is 16 amino acids. The sample was naive CXCR3+ CD8+ T cells from blood. Subset given: CD45RO-CCR7+CD27+CD95- naive CD8+ T cells expressing CXCR3 (TNR3+). This clonotype was sampled from a human donor in good health. Some clones in this sample may be carry-over from other donors' samples. This chain joins TRBV5-1 and TRBJ2-7; no DNA is available, so the TRBD1 call from TCRdb remains unchecked. The CDR3 reads CASSTNPPYTGSEQYF.